This T cell receptor beta chain was recorded in a study of Graves' ophthalmopathy and Graves' hyperthyroidism. Study in general: At the time of initial diagnosis and before any treatment, peripheral blood was collected. General study findings and limits: Most thyroid-expanded clonotypes exceeding 0.001 frequency were also found in blood. At about 69% sensitivity and approximately 78% specificity, the model predicted progression of the ophthalmopathy. The 13-signature model separated ophthalmopathy from stable hyperthyroidism at 85% to 90% sensitivity and about 80% specificity.

This clonotype came up many times. What it recognizes is unknown. Germline CDR1 reads SGHVS; CDR2 reads FNYEAQ. This CDR3 contains 15 residues. The germline V and J ends were trimmed by 3 bases and 6 bases, with 14 bases remaining between them. The sequenced template was RNA, covering the TCR beta CDR3 region. A first-round RT-PCR used HTBI primers, followed by a second-round multiplex PCR. From the multiplex PCR reads, TCRdb called clonotypes with MiXCR, one entry per CDR3 protein. The sample carries 660,000 or so distinct CDR3 sequences, approximately 39% recorded once. V gene TRBV7-6 combines with J gene TRBJ1-4, with D perhaps matching TRBD1 (6 bases). This TCR came from an adult man with Graves' ophthalmopathy. The sequenced sample was peripheral blood. The CDR3 sequence: CASSFNLGGHEKLFF. In DNA form, the CDR3 reads TGTGCCAGCAGCTTCAATCTCGGGGGGCATGAAAAACTGTTTTTT.